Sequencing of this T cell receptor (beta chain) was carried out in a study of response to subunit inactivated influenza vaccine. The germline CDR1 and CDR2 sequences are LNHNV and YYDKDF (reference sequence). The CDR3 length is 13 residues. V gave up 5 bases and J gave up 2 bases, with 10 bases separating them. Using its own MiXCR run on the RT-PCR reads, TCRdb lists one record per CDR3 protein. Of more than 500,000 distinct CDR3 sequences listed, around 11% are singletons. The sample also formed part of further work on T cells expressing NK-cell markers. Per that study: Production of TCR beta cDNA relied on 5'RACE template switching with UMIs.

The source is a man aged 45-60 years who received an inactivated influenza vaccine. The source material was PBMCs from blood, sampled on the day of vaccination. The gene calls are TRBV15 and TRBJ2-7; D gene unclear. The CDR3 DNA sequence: TGTGCCACCAGCCGGCCCGACGCCTACGAGCAGTACTTC. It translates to CATSRPDAYEQYF. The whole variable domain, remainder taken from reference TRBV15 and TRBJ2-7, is DAMVIQNPRYQVTQFGKPVTLSCSQTLNHNVMYWYQQKSSQAPKLLFHYYDKDFNNEADTPDNFQSRRPNTSFCFLDIRSPGLGDTAMYLCATSRPDAYEQYFGPGTRLTVT.